The next 8 T cell receptor beta chains were all read from a single sample in a study of blood T cell repertoires in COVID-19 (dated by TCRdb to between 2020 and 2021). Receptor libraries were prepared by the immunoSEQ multiplex PCR assay. The immuneACCESS repertoire file appears here via TCRdb, limited to in-frame rearrangements. These files lack a portion of the clones; in checked studies, under half of the deficit traces to unresolved V genes, and the cause of the others is not known. For this sample there are about 380,000 clones; around 87% appear just once. The ten biggest clones cover 1% to 1.5% of the sample. The sequenced material came from PBMCs or T cells enriched from blood (not recorded which). These receptors were collected from a man in his thirties or forties who had recovered from COVID-19.

The rearrangement joins TRBV21-1 to TRBJ1-2. TRBV21-1 represents a pseudogene. This CDR3 comprises 15 residues. CDR3 protein: CASSKVRVQRIGYTF. The CDR3, as DNA: TGTGCCAGCAGCAAAGTACGGGTCCAGAGGATCGGCTACACCTTC.

The chain couples TRBV7-2 to TRBJ2-2; a weak D match, TRBD2 (6 bases). Trimming shortened V by 4 bases and J by 4 bases, and 10 bases separated the two germline ends. Germline V gene data show CDR1 as SGHTA and CDR2 as FQGNSA. This CDR3 region has 14 residues. This CDR3 is CASSWGVLTGELFF. CDR3 coding DNA: TGTGCCAGCAGCTGGGGGGTTCTCACCGGGGAGCTGTTTTTT.

Comments on this clone: Within the sample, other DNA sequences also encode this same CDR3. In nucleotides, the CDR3 is TGTGCCAGCAGCTTAGAGGGGGCCGCGAACTATGGCTACACCTTC. Protein sequence: CASSLEGAANYGYTF. V usage is TRBV11-2 and J usage is TRBJ1-2, with a tentative D call TRBD1 (6 bases). Trimming removed 0 bases from V and 2 bases from J, with 10 bases in between. Germline V CDR1 and CDR2: SGHAT, FQNNGV. The CDR3 runs 15 residues. Supplemented by reference TRBV11-2 and TRBJ1-2, the full variable domain reads EAGVAQSPRYKIIEKRQSVAFWCNPISGHATLYWYQQILGQGPKLLIQFQNNGVVDDSQLPKDRFSAERLKGVDSTLKIQPAKLEDSAVYLCASSLEGAANYGYTFGSGTRLTVV.

V usage is TRBV7-8 and J usage is TRBJ2-5; D is undetermined. The CDR3 spans 14 residues. Per germline, CDR1 SGHVS and CDR2 FQNEAQ. V lost 0 bases to trimming and J lost 2 bases, with 7 bases between them. The CDR3 DNA reads TGTGCCAGCAGCTTAGCTAGACAACAAGAGACCCAGTACTTC. This translates into CASSLARQQETQYF. Full variable domain (remainder filled in from reference TRBV7-8 and TRBJ2-5): GAGVSQSPRYKVAKRGQDVALRCDPISGHVSLFWYQQALGQGPEFLTYFQNEAQLDKSGLPSDRFFAERPEGSVSTLKIQRTQQEDSAVYLCASSLARQQETQYFGPGTRLLVL.

The V and J genes are TRBV28 and TRBJ1-2; tentative D call: TRBD1 (5 bases). CDR1 is MDHEN and CDR2 is SYDVKM in the germline V gene. The germline V and J ends were trimmed by 8 bases and 8 bases, with 21 bases remaining between them. There are 14 residues in the CDR3. This CDR3 is CASVGGSPTGGYTF. CDR3 nucleotide sequence: TGTGCCAGCGTGGGGGGTAGCCCTACGGGCGGCTACACCTTC.

The genes are TRBV28 and TRBJ2-2; 9 nucleotides match TRBD1. The CDR3 loop spans 16 amino acids. The germline gives CDR1 MDHEN, CDR2 SYDVKM. V was clipped by 5 bases and J by 7 bases; unmatched bases: 11. The CDR3 DNA sequence: TGTGCCAGCAGTCTCTTCGGACAGGGGCAAGACGGGGAGCTGTTTTTT. This sequence encodes CASSLFGQGQDGELFF.

The chain uses TRBV9 and TRBJ1-2; 8 bases are a match to TRBD1. The CDR3 spans 14 residues. V lost 3 bases to trimming and J lost 8 bases; unmatched junction nucleotides: 9. Germline CDR1 and CDR2: SGDLS and YYNGEE. CDR3 region: CASSGTGTVFGYTF. CDR3 nucleotides: TGTGCCAGCAGCGGGACAGGGACCGTGTTCGGCTACACCTTC. Full variable domain (outside the CDR3, taken from reference TRBV9 and TRBJ1-2): DSGVTQTPKHLITATGQRVTLRCSPRSGDLSVYWYQQSLDQGLQFLIQYYNGEERAKGNILERFSAQQFPDLHSELNLSSLELGDSALYFCASSGTGTVFGYTFGSGTRLTVV.

The chain is built from TRBV12-3 or TRBV12-4 and TRBJ1-2, with no clear D. CDR3 length equals 12 residues. Between the trimmed V and J ends, which lost 3 bases and 7 bases, there was a span of 9 bases. The CDR3 reads CASSLGVAGYTF. The CDR3 bases are TGTGCCAGCAGTTTGGGAGTCGCTGGCTACACCTTC.